This T cell receptor (beta chain) was captured in a study of human T cells and chemical hapten exposure. Study results and limitations: Sensitization with DPC brought no change to TCRs above 1 in 1000 in frequency.

Each cDNA molecule in the library carried unique molecular identifiers. Per the original methods: Individual samples carried between roughly 23,224 and 700,000 TCRs, with 95,638 as the median. TCRdb re-derived calls from the 5' RACE reads in MiXCR, one entry per CDR3 protein. The V and J calls follow TCRdb's processing rather than the paper's. Here the sample spans 110,000 to 150,000 distinct CDR3 sequences, roughly 4% being singletons. The study extracted total RNA from unfractionated whole blood. On this clonotype itself: The target antigen is unknown.

CDR3 length: 15 residues. The V segment lost 3 bases and the J segment 6 bases; nucleotides outside the gene matches: 6. Germline V gene data show CDR1 as MGHDK and CDR2 as SYGVNS. The chain joins TRBV25-1 to TRBJ1-5; 9 bases align to TRBD1. The receptor's source is a female donor in good health. CDR3 nucleotide sequence: TGTGCCAGCAGTGACAGGACAGGGGAGGGTCAGCCCCAGCATTTT. Its protein product is CASSDRTGEGQPQHF.